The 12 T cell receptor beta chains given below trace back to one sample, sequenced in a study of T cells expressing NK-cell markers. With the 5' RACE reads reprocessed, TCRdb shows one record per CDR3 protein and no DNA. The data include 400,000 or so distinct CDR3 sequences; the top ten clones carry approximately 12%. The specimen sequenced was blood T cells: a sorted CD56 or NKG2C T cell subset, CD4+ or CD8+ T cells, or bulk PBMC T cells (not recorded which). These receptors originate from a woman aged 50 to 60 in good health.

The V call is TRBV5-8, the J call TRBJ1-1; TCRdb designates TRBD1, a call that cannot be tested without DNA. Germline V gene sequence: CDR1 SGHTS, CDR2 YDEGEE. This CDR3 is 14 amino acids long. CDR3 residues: CASSLYQGAAEAFF.

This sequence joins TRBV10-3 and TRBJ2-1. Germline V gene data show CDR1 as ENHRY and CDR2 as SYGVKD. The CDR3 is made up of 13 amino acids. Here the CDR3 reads CATNPSTDNEQFF.

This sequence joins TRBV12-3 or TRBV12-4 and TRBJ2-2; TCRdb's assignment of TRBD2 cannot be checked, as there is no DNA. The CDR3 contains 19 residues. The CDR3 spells CASSLRRLPSGENTGELFF.

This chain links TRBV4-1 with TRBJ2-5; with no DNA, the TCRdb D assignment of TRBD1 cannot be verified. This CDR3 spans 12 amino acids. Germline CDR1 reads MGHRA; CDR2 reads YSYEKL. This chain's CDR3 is CASSRGGETQYF.

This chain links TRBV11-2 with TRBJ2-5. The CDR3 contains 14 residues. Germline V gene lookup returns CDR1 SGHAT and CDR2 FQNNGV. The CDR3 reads CASSLGVSQETQYF.

CDR3 region: CARGPSGLNTGELFF. The V and J genes are TRBV30 and TRBJ2-2; the TRBD2 assignment by TCRdb is unverifiable without DNA. This CDR3 contains 15 residues. Germline CDR1 and CDR2: GTSNPN and SVGIG (reference sequence).

CDR3 protein: CASSSPSGHTGELFF. The chain recombines TRBV27 with TRBJ2-2; the TRBD2 assignment by TCRdb is unverifiable without DNA. The V gene's germline CDR1 is MNHEY and CDR2 SMNVEV (reference sequence). CDR3 size: 15 residues.

The CDR3 is CASSLQGSGSGYTF. This sequence joins TRBV5-6 and TRBJ1-2; TCRdb reports TRBD1, a call that lacks DNA to check it against. Per the germline V gene, CDR1 is SGHDT and CDR2 is YYEEEE. CDR3 length equals 14 residues.

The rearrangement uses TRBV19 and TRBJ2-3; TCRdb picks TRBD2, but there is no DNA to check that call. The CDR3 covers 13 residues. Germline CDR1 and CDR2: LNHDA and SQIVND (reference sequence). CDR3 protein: CAIGAGASDTQYF. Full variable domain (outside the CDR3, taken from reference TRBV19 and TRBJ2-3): DGGITQSPKYLFRKEGQNVTLSCEQNLNHDAMYWYRQDPGQGLRLIYYSQIVNDFQKGDIAEGYSVSREKKESFPLTVTSAQKNPTAFYLCAIGAGASDTQYFGPGTRLTVL.

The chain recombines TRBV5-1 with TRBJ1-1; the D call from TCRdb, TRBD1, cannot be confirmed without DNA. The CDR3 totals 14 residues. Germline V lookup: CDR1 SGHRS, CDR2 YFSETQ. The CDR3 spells CASEEGDTNTEAFF.

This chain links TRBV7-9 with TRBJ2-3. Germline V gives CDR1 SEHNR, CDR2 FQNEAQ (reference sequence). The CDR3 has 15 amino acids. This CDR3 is CASSLALGESDTQYF.

The CDR3: CASSESGAYQETQYF. The J gene is TRBJ2-5, the V gene TRBV10-1; TCRdb designates TRBD1, a call that cannot be tested without DNA. The germline CDR1 and CDR2 sequences are WNHNN and SYGVQD (reference sequence). The CDR3 has 15 amino acids.